This T cell receptor (beta chain) was identified in a study of a mutant IDH1 vaccine in newly diagnosed glioma. Turning to the study itself: Vaccines began 4-6 weeks after radiotherapy alone, or with temozolomide cycles. Of treated patients, around 60% were men and roughly 38% women, averaging roughly 40 years.

Notes on the study in general: Most patients, 93.3%, showed vaccine-induced immune responses. The authors found pseudoprogression apparently unrelated to changes in top peripheral T cell clonotypes.

The time point: week 5, during vaccination. What each vaccine dose contained was 300 ug of mutant IDH1 20-mer peptide, accompanied by topical imiquimod. On this clone: The antigen remains undetermined.

The data were produced by immunoSEQ multiplex PCR, yet TCRdb's version contains in-frame clones alone and is incomplete. The table lists tens of thousands of clones, about 81% of them singletons. The specimen was PBMCs, collected from a glioma patient whose treatment included an IDH1 peptide vaccine. The clonotype originates from a man under 40 with glioma.

The DNA of the CDR3 is TGTGCCTGGAGTAGGGTCGATAATTCACCCCTCCACTTT. This sequence encodes CAWSRVDNSPLHF. The genes are TRBV30 and TRBJ1-6; D gene uncertain. V was shortened by 2 bases and J by 5 bases, with 7 bases between the two germline ends. This CDR3 is built from 13 residues. From germline, CDR1 is GTSNPN and CDR2 SVGIG (reference sequence).